One sample yielded the 19 T cell receptor beta chains listed below, sequenced in a study of cytomegalovirus exposure and HLA in healthy donors (dated by TCRdb to about 2017). Library preparation employed the immunoSEQ multiplex PCR assay. The multiplex PCR relied on a mix of 60 forward primers for TCR Vbeta segments and 13 reverse primers for TCR Jbeta segments. Entries here come from immuneACCESS through TCRdb and include only in-frame sequences with V and J called. Some clones fail to appear in such tables; in the studies checked, an unresolved V gene covers under half of the shortfall, and the cause of the remainder is unknown. This sample has 65,000 to 100,000 clones in its table, and approximately 82% of those were observed once. In total, the top ten clones hold around 2% of the sample. The sequenced sample was PBMCs. All receptors derive from a man in his forties in good health and CMV-seronegative.

The rearrangement joins TRBV29-1 to TRBJ2-5; possibly TRBD2 for D (5 bases). The J call may be incorrect, as the DNA end agrees better with TRBJ2-7. The CDR3 extends over 13 amino acids. CDR1 and CDR2 (germline): SQVTM, ANQGSEA. For the CDR3, the DNA is TGCAGCGTTGAATCTCTGCGGGCGGGCGAGCAGTACTTC. Translated: CSVESLRAGEQYF.

The CDR3 loop is CASSYRVDQPQHF. The CDR3 bases are TGTGCCAGCAGCTACAGGGTTGATCAGCCCCAGCATTTT. This chain uses TRBV27 with TRBJ1-5; D might be TRBD1 (6 bases). Germline V gene sequence: CDR1 MNHEY, CDR2 SMNVEV (reference sequence). V was trimmed by 6 bases and J by 5 bases, leaving 11 bases between them. This CDR3 spans 13 amino acids.

This clone was seen only once. The chain recombines TRBV6-6 with TRBJ1-2, with D perhaps matching TRBD1 (5 bases). The length of the CDR3 is 14 residues. V gave up 6 bases and J gave up 8 bases, with 19 bases separating them. Germline lookup yields CDR1 MNHNY and CDR2 SVGAGI (reference sequence). The CDR3 sequence: CASRGDSTAGGYTF. The CDR3 region has the DNA TGTGCCAGCAGGGGGGACTCTACGGCGGGAGGCTACACCTTC.

The chain employs TRBV9 and TRBJ2-5, with D perhaps TRBD2 (5 bases). CDR3 length: 15 residues. Germline-derived CDR1 and CDR2 are SGDLS and YYNGEE. V was cut by 2 bases and J by 1 base, with 12 bases left in between. The CDR3 DNA follows: TGTGCCAGCAGCGTTTTCGGGGAGATCCAAGAGACCCAGTACTTC. This sequence encodes CASSVFGEIQETQYF. Together with reference TRBV9 and TRBJ2-5, the CDR3 gives the full variable domain: DSGVTQTPKHLITATGQRVTLRCSPRSGDLSVYWYQQSLDQGLQFLIQYYNGEERAKGNILERFSAQQFPDLHSELNLSSLELGDSALYFCASSVFGEIQETQYFGPGTRLLVL.

In its sample, this clone was seen once. The chain joins TRBV28 to TRBJ1-4, with D tentatively TRBD1 (5 bases). Germline-derived CDR1 and CDR2 are MDHEN and SYDVKM. Trimming removed 11 bases at V and 8 bases at J, with 18 bases between. This CDR3 has 13 residues. CDR3 in DNA: TGTGCCGGCCCGGGAGGGGCAGGGGAAAAACTGTTTTTT. Amino acid sequence: CAGPGGAGEKLFF.

The chain joins TRBV5-1 to TRBJ1-6; 7 bases agree with TRBD1. J lost 13 bases, V lost 0 bases, and 10 bases had no gene match. The CDR3 has 15 residues. Germline CDR1 and CDR2: SGHRS and YFSETQ. The CDR3 loop reads CASSLGGTDVKPLHF. The CDR3 DNA reads as TGCGCCAGCAGCTTGGGCGGGACAGATGTAAAGCCCCTCCACTTT.

The genes are TRBV5-4 and TRBJ2-5; TRBD1 matches 7 bases. V shed 4 bases, J shed 2 bases, and the junction held 8 bases outside the gene matches. The CDR3 extends over 15 amino acids. Germline CDR1 is SGHNT and CDR2 is YYREEE (reference sequence). For the CDR3, the DNA is TGTGCCAGCAGCGTGACAGGGCGGACTCAAGAGACCCAGTACTTC. Amino acid sequence: CASSVTGRTQETQYF.

The chain recombines TRBV28 with TRBJ1-4; D is undetermined. Germline V gene data show CDR1 as MDHEN and CDR2 as SYDVKM. This CDR3 contains 14 residues. The V and J ends lost 8 bases and 0 bases respectively, with 10 bases between them. In nucleotides, the CDR3 is TGTGCCAGCGGAACCGGGTCAACTAATGAAAAACTGTTTTTT. Translating gives CASGTGSTNEKLFF.

This clone was counted a few times. The chain has TRBV5-3 and TRBJ1-1; D is unclear. TRBV5-3 carries the ORF label, with uncertain function. This CDR3 comprises 15 residues. V was trimmed by 7 bases and J by 2 bases, leaving 18 bases between them. The CDR3 protein is CARPLVGRHNTEAFF. DNA of the CDR3: TGTGCCAGACCCCTTGTTGGCAGACACAACACTGAAGCTTTCTTT.

The rearrangement joins TRBV30 to TRBJ2-3, with 7 bases that match TRBD2. This CDR3 spans 14 amino acids. Unmatched junction bases numbered 4, after V lost 1 base and J lost 3 bases. Germline lookup yields CDR1 GTSNPN and CDR2 SVGIG (reference sequence). The CDR3 reads CAWSGGSGTDTQYF. CDR3 DNA sequence: TGTGCCTGGAGTGGCGGGAGTGGAACAGATACGCAGTATTTT.

This chain joins TRBV15 and TRBJ2-3; 7 nucleotides line up with TRBD2. The ends lost 5 bases at V and 3 bases at J; junction bases unmatched: 5. From germline, CDR1 is LNHNV and CDR2 YYDKDF (reference sequence). This CDR3 comprises 14 residues. CDR3 region: CATSQLASTDTQYF. In DNA form, the CDR3 reads TGTGCCACCAGCCAACTAGCGTCAACAGATACGCAGTATTTT.

The CDR3 sequence is CASRTGARRKDEQYF. CDR3 nucleotide sequence: TGTGCCAGCCGAACAGGGGCACGGAGGAAGGACGAGCAGTACTTC. This chain connects TRBV27 to TRBJ2-7; TRBD1 agrees at 7 bases. The germline CDR1 and CDR2 sequences are MNHEY and SMNVEV (reference sequence). Trimming took 8 bases from V and 5 from J; bases not matched to a gene: 15. CDR3 size: 15 residues.

The chain recombines TRBV10-1 with TRBJ2-7; 8 bases fit TRBD1. The germline V gene encodes CDR1 WNHNN and CDR2 SYGVQD (reference sequence). The CDR3 sequence is 15 residues long. V gave up 5 bases and J gave up 2 bases; unmatched junction bases: 8. CDR3 residues: CASSQDRDRPYEQYF. CDR3 DNA: TGCGCCAGCAGTCAGGACAGGGATCGACCCTACGAGCAGTACTTC.

Written as DNA, the CDR3 is TGTGCCAGCAGCTTGACAGGGACCAACACCGGGGAGCTGTTTTTT. It specifies CASSLTGTNTGELFF. The V call is TRBV6-5, the J call TRBJ2-2; 7 nucleotides line up with TRBD1. V shed 6 bases, J shed 2 bases, and the junction held 6 bases outside the gene matches. The CDR3 is 15 residues long. Germline V gene lookup returns CDR1 MNHEY and CDR2 SVGAGI.

This clone was detected only a few times. This chain links TRBV7-9 with TRBJ2-1; 10 bases line up with TRBD2. The ends lost 2 bases at V and 0 bases at J; junction bases unmatched: 10. From germline, CDR1 is SEHNR and CDR2 FQNEAQ (reference sequence). This CDR3 has 19 residues. The CDR3 loop reads CASSLTSGDPWTSYNEQFF. The CDR3 nucleotides are TGTGCCAGCAGCTTAACTAGCGGGGACCCTTGGACCTCCTACAATGAGCAGTTCTTC.

This rearrangement joins TRBV28 to TRBJ1-1; D call uncertain. The CDR3 is made up of 11 amino acids. CDR1 MDHEN and CDR2 SYDVKM come from the germline V gene. Trimming stripped 5 bases from V and 9 bases from J, with 10 bases between. CDR3 sequence (DNA): TGTGCCAGCAGTAGTGGGCCTAAAGCTTTCTTT. It encodes CASSSGPKAFF. Variable domain in full (rest from reference TRBV28 and TRBJ1-1): DVKVTQSSRYLVKRTGEKVFLECVQDMDHENMFWYRQDPGLGLRLIYFSYDVKMKEKGDIPEGYSVSREKKERFSLILESASTNQTSMYLCASSSGPKAFFGQGTRLTVV.

This clone was seen only once. This rearrangement joins TRBV18 to TRBJ1-1; TRBD1 might be the D (5 bases). The ends were cut back, 1 base at V and 4 bases at J, with 10 bases in the middle. The CDR3 is made up of 14 amino acids. CDR1 and CDR2 from the germline V gene are KGHSH and LQKENI. The CDR3 region is CASSPRSGGTEAFF. Here the CDR3 DNA reads TGTGCCAGCTCACCACGTAGCGGGGGCACTGAAGCTTTCTTT. Drawing the rest from reference TRBV18 and TRBJ1-1, the complete variable domain is NAGVMQNPRHLVRRRGQEARLRCSPMKGHSHVYWYRQLPEEGLKFMVYLQKENIIDESGMPKERFSAEFPKEGPSILRIQQVVRGDSAAYFCASSPRSGGTEAFFGQGTRLTVV.

This chain joins TRBV29-1 and TRBJ2-1; TRBD2 aligns across 8 bases. Germline V gives CDR1 SQVTM, CDR2 ANQGSEA. Losses at the gene ends were 4 bases for V and 5 bases for J; bases not matched to a gene: 4. This CDR3 has 13 residues. Here the CDR3 reads CSVGGSGDNEQFF. Written as DNA, the CDR3 is TGCAGCGTTGGTGGTAGCGGGGACAATGAGCAGTTCTTC.

The chain has TRBV11-3 and TRBJ2-7; 7 bases agree with TRBD1. The V gene's germline CDR1 is SGHNT and CDR2 YENEEA. The CDR3 runs 13 residues. Germline trimming cut 5 bases from V and 10 bases from J; bases unmatched to any gene: 11. The CDR3 DNA reads as TGTGCCAGCAGCCCCCCGGACAGGAGCGTTCAGTACTTC. Protein product: CASSPPDRSVQYF.